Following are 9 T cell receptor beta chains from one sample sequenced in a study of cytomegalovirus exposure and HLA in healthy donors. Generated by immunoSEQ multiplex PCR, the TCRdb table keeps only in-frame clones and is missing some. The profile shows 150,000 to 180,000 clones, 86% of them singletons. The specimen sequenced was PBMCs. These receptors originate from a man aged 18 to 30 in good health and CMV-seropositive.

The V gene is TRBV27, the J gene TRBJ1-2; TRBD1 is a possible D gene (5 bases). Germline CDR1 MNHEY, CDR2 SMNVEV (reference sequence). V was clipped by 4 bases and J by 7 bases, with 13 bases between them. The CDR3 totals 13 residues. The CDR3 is CASSSRVEVGYTF. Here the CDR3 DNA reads TGTGCCAGCAGTTCCAGGGTTGAGGTTGGCTACACCTTC.

The CDR3 is CASSQERTGVDSAYGYTF. The CDR3 DNA reads as TGCGCCAGCAGCCAAGAAAGGACAGGGGTTGACTCTGCCTATGGCTACACCTTC. This sequence joins TRBV4-1 and TRBJ1-2, with 9 bases aligning to TRBD1. V was clipped by 0 bases and J by 4 bases; unmatched bases: 12. This CDR3 spans 18 amino acids. Per the germline V gene, CDR1 is MGHRA and CDR2 is YSYEKL.

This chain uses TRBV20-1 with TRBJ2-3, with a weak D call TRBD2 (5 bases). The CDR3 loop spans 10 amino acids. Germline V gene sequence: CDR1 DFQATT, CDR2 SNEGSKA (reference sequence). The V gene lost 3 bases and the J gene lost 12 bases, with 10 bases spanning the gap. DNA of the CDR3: TGCAGTGCTAGGACCCCGGGACAGTATTTT. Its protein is CSARTPGQYF.

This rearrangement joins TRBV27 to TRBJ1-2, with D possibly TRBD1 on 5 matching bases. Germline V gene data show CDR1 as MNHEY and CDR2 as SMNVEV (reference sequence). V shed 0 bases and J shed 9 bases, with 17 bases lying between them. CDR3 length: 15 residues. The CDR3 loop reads CASSLSSGGLLSYTF. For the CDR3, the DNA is TGTGCCAGCAGTTTATCGTCCGGGGGTTTGTTGAGCTACACCTTC.

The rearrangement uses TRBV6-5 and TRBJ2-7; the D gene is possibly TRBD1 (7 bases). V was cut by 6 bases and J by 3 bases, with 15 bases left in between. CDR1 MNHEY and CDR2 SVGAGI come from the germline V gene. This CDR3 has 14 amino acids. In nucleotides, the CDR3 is TGTGCCAGCAGGCGGGGACAGTTTGGCTACGAGCAGTACTTC. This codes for CASRRGQFGYEQYF.

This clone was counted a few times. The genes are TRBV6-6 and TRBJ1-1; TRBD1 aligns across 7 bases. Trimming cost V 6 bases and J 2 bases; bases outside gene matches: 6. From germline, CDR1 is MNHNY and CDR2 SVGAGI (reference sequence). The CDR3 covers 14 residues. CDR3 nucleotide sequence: TGTGCCAGCAGGGGGGACAGTATTAACACTGAAGCTTTCTTT. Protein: CASRGDSINTEAFF.

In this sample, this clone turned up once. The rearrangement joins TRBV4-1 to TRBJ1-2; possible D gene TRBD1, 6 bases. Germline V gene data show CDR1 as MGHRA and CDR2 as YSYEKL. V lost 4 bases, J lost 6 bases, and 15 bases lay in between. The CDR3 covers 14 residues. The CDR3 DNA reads TGCGCCAGCAGCCGAATACAGGGAGAGGATGGCTACACCTTC. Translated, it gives CASSRIQGEDGYTF.

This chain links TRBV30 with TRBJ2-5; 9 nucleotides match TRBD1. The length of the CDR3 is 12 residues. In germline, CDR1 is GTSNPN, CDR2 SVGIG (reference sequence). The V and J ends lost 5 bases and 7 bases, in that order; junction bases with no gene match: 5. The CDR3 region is CAWGQGKGTQYF. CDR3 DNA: TGTGCCTGGGGACAGGGGAAGGGGACCCAGTACTTC.

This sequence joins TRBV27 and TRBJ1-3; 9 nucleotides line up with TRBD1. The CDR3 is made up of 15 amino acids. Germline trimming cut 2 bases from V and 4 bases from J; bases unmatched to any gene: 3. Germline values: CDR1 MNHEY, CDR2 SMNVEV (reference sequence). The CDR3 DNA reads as TGTGCCAGCAGTTTAGGACAGGGGCACGGAAACACCATATATTTT. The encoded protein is CASSLGQGHGNTIYF.